The next 20 T cell receptor beta chains were all read from a single sample in a study of OX40 agonist ivuxolimab in advanced cancers. This table comes from immunoSEQ multiplex PCR, and its TCRdb copy is limited to in-frame clones, with some not included. Among approximately 97,000 clones listed, 70% to 90% were seen once. This material consisted of CD4+ or CD8+ T cells sorted from blood, taken in a trial of the OX40 agonist ivuxolimab. The receptor set was obtained from an adult with an advanced solid tumor such as melanoma, head and neck, liver or kidney cancer.

The V call is TRBV7-2, the J call TRBJ1-1, with D tentatively TRBD1 (5 bases). The germline V and J ends were trimmed by 1 base and 6 bases, with 9 bases remaining between them. The germline gives CDR1 SGHTA, CDR2 FQGNSA. The CDR3 is 13 amino acids. The CDR3 bases are TGTGCCAGCAGCTTAGATGGGGGTCCTGAAGCTTTCTTT. This sequence encodes CASSLDGGPEAFF.

V and J are TRBV11-3 and TRBJ2-1; D gene unclear. There are 13 residues in the CDR3. Germline lookup yields CDR1 SGHNT and CDR2 YENEEA. V lost 5 bases and J lost 7, with 12 bases in between. The DNA of the CDR3 is TGTGCCAGCAGCGACGGCAATCGTAATGAGCAGTTCTTC. Translation gives CASSDGNRNEQFF.

The chain has TRBV6-5 and TRBJ2-1; D gene unclear. V shed 3 bases and J shed 5 bases, with 8 bases lying between them. Looked up from germline, CDR1 is MNHEY and CDR2 is SVGAGI. CDR3 length equals 13 residues. CDR3 sequence (DNA): TGTGCCAGCAGTTATAACAGCAACAATGAGCAGTTCTTC. It encodes CASSYNSNNEQFF.

The V call is TRBV19, the J call TRBJ1-1, with D maybe TRBD1 (6 bases). CDR1 LNHDA and CDR2 SQIVND come from the germline V gene (reference sequence). V was cut by 7 bases and J by 5 bases, with 23 bases left in between. The CDR3 covers 16 residues. The CDR3 is CASNPWKGGRSTEAFF. The CDR3 bases are TGTGCCAGTAACCCCTGGAAGGGGGGCAGAAGTACTGAAGCTTTCTTT.

The CDR3 loop is CAWRVHTAGGNTIYF. The CDR3 nucleotides read TGTGCCTGGAGGGTGCACACGGCTGGAGGAAACACCATATATTTT. J is TRBJ1-3 and V is TRBV30; D is ambiguous. Trimming took 3 bases from V and 4 from J, leaving 16 bases between them. Per the germline V gene, CDR1 is GTSNPN and CDR2 is SVGIG (reference sequence). The CDR3 is 15 amino acids.

V gene TRBV19 combines with J gene TRBJ2-5; 10 bases are a match to TRBD2. V lost 2 bases and J lost 2; bases outside the gene matches: 8. Germline CDR1 and CDR2: LNHDA and SQIVND (reference sequence). The CDR3 is made up of 17 amino acids. The CDR3 sequence: CASSILAGAQTQETQYF. In DNA, the CDR3 is TGTGCCAGTAGTATACTAGCGGGGGCCCAAACTCAAGAGACCCAGTACTTC.

J is TRBJ1-4 and V is TRBV6-6, with TRBD1 as a possible D gene (6 bases). V dropped 5 bases and J dropped 0 bases, with 13 bases sitting between them. CDR1 is MNHNY and CDR2 is SVGAGI in the germline V gene (reference sequence). The CDR3 contains 16 residues. The CDR3 protein is CASSRTGSPTNEKLFF. CDR3 coding DNA: TGTGCCAGCAGTCGAACAGGGAGTCCAACTAATGAAAAACTGTTTTTT.

The CDR3 protein is CASSTGTSTDTQYF. DNA for the CDR3: TGTGCCAGTAGTACCGGGACGAGCACAGATACGCAGTATTTT. This sequence joins TRBV19 and TRBJ2-3, with D perhaps being TRBD1 or TRBD2 (5 bases each). The CDR3 covers 14 residues. Deletions cut 4 bases from V and 0 bases from J, with 8 bases between. Germline CDR1 LNHDA, CDR2 SQIVND (reference sequence).

J is TRBJ2-5 and V is TRBV15; D is undetermined. TRBJ2-7 matches the DNA end more closely, so the J call is doubtful. Germline V lookup: CDR1 LNHNV, CDR2 YYDKDF (reference sequence). This CDR3 comprises 14 residues. The CDR3 DNA is TGTGCCACCAGCAGAGATGAAGGGAACTACGAGCAGTACTTC. It is translated as CATSRDEGNYEQYF.

This clone has only one observation. The chain employs TRBV6-6 and TRBJ1-2, with D possibly matching TRBD1 (6 bases). Germline V CDR1 and CDR2: MNHNY, SVGAGI (reference sequence). Between the trimmed V and J ends, which lost 5 bases and 1 base, there was a span of 11 bases. The CDR3 is 14 residues long. CDR3 in DNA: TGTGCCAGCAGTACCGAGGGGGGTAACTATGGCTACACCTTC. Its protein is CASSTEGGNYGYTF.

The chain uses TRBV5-1 and TRBJ2-3; tentative D call: TRBD2 (6 bases). Trimming shortened V by 3 bases and J by 0 bases, and 11 bases separated the two germline ends. In germline, CDR1 is SGHRS, CDR2 YFSETQ. The CDR3 runs 15 residues. The CDR3 DNA reads TGCGCCAGCAGCTACTATAGCGGAAGCACAGATACGCAGTATTTT. Amino acid sequence: CASSYYSGSTDTQYF. The full variable domain, rest sourced from reference TRBV5-1 and TRBJ2-3, is KAGVTQTPRYLIKTRGQQVTLSCSPISGHRSVSWYQQTPGQGLQFLFEYFSETQRNKGNFPGRFSGRQFSNSRSEMNVSTLELGDSALYLCASSYYSGSTDTQYFGPGTRLTVL.

This clone was observed a handful of times. V gene TRBV4-1 combines with J gene TRBJ2-5; the match to TRBD1 covers 8 bases. This CDR3 is 14 amino acids long. Germline CDR1 MGHRA, CDR2 YSYEKL. The trim removed 4 bases at V and 0 bases at J, leaving 1 base unmatched. Here the CDR3 DNA reads TGCGCCAGCAGCCGGACAGGGAACCAAGAGACCCAGTACTTC. Translating it yields CASSRTGNQETQYF.

The chain uses TRBV5-1 and TRBJ1-4; 7 bases match TRBD1. There are 19 residues in the CDR3. Germline V CDR1 and CDR2: SGHRS, YFSETQ. J gave up 0 bases and V 0 bases, and 11 bases lay outside the gene matches. Written as DNA, the CDR3 is TGCGCCAGCAGCTTGGCCTTAGGAATTACAGGGGCAACTAATGAAAAACTGTTTTTT. Translation gives CASSLALGITGATNEKLFF. Using reference TRBV5-1 and TRBJ1-4 for the parts outside the CDR3, the full variable domain is KAGVTQTPRYLIKTRGQQVTLSCSPISGHRSVSWYQQTPGQGLQFLFEYFSETQRNKGNFPGRFSGRQFSNSRSEMNVSTLELGDSALYLCASSLALGITGATNEKLFFGSGTQLSVL.

This clone showed up just once. This sequence joins TRBV30 and TRBJ1-2; D unclear. The CDR3 is 12 residues long. Germline V CDR1 and CDR2: GTSNPN, SVGIG (reference sequence). V gave up 4 bases and J gave up 6 bases, with 12 bases separating them. Here the CDR3 DNA reads TGTGCCTGGAATATCATACCCCATGGCTACACCTTC. Residues: CAWNIIPHGYTF. Drawing the rest from reference TRBV30 and TRBJ1-2, the complete variable domain is SQTIHQWPATLVQPVGSPLSLECTVEGTSNPNLYWYRQAAGRGLQLLFYSVGIGQISSEVPQNLSASRPQDRQFILSSKKLLLSDSGFYLCAWNIIPHGYTFGSGTRLTVV.

V and J are TRBV30 and TRBJ2-5; the match to TRBD2 covers 11 bases. The CDR3 length is 14 residues. Germline CDR1 GTSNPN, CDR2 SVGIG (reference sequence). Losses at the gene ends were 5 bases for V and 4 bases for J; bases not matched to a gene: 6. The DNA for the CDR3 is TGTGCCTGGCGACTAGCGGGGAGTGGAGAGACCCAGTACTTC. This codes for CAWRLAGSGETQYF. The full variable domain, completed using reference TRBV30 and TRBJ2-5, is SQTIHQWPATLVQPVGSPLSLECTVEGTSNPNLYWYRQAAGRGLQLLFYSVGIGQISSEVPQNLSASRPQDRQFILSSKKLLLSDSGFYLCAWRLAGSGETQYFGPGTRLLVL.

J is TRBJ1-2 and V is TRBV11-1; D is undetermined. V lost 5 bases and J lost 5, with 9 bases in between. CDR3 length equals 12 residues. Per the germline V gene, CDR1 is SGHAT and CDR2 is FQDESV (reference sequence). The CDR3 sequence is CASSRGEYGYTF. DNA of the CDR3: TGTGCCAGCAGCCGCGGTGAATATGGCTACACCTTC.

This clone turned up a few times. The chain carries TRBV30 and TRBJ1-1; D is undetermined. Germline CDR1 GTSNPN, CDR2 SVGIG (reference sequence). The length of the CDR3 is 15 residues. With 1 base removed from V and 9 bases from J, the gap between germline ends came to 21 bases. CDR3 sequence reads: CAWSGGVGPGGKAFF. The DNA for the CDR3 is TGTGCCTGGAGTGGGGGAGTGGGTCCCGGAGGCAAAGCTTTCTTT.

The chain joins TRBV20-1 to TRBJ1-2; 7 bases fit TRBD1. Germline V gives CDR1 DFQATT, CDR2 SNEGSKA (reference sequence). The CDR3 is 11 amino acids. Trimming cost V 4 bases and J 4 bases; bases outside gene matches: 0. CDR3 protein: CSATGGYGYTF. The CDR3 nucleotides are TGCAGTGCTACAGGGGGCTATGGCTACACCTTC.

The chain couples TRBV6-5 to TRBJ1-1; D call uncertain. This CDR3 is 15 amino acids long. V gave up 0 bases and J gave up 1 base, with 9 bases separating them. The germline V gene has CDR1 MNHEY and CDR2 SVGAGI. CDR3 in DNA: TGTGCCAGCAGTTACTCGTCGCCAGGGAACACTGAAGCTTTCTTT. It specifies CASSYSSPGNTEAFF.

CDR3 amino acids: CASSSGHLYGYTF. The CDR3 nucleotides read TGTGCCAGCAGTTCCGGACATTTATATGGCTACACCTTC. This chain joins TRBV6-5 and TRBJ1-2; D may be TRBD1 (5 bases). Germline CDR1 MNHEY, CDR2 SVGAGI. Between the trimmed V and J ends, which lost 4 bases and 5 bases, there was a span of 11 bases. CDR3 length equals 13 residues.